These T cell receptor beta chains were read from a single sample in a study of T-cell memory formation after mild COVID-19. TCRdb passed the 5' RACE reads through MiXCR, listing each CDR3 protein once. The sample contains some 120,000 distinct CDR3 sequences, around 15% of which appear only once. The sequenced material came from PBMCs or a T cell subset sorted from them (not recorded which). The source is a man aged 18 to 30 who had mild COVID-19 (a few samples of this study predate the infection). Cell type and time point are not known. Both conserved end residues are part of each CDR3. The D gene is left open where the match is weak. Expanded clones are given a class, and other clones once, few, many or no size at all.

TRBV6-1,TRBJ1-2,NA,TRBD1,CASNSGTGAGYTF,TGTGCCAGCAATAGCGGGACAGGGGCTGGCTACACCTTC
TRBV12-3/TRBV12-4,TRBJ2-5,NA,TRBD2,CASSYYQGGGSETQYF,TGTGCCAGCAGTTACTATCAGGGCGGGGGTTCAGAGACCCAGTACTTC
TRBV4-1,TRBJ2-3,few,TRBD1,CASSSTGQWIDTQYF,TGCGCCAGCAGCTCAACGGGACAGTGGATCGATACGCAGTATTTT
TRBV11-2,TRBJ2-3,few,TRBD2,CASSHSTSGGARTDTQYF,TGTGCCAGCAGCCACTCGACTAGCGGGGGGGCCCGTACAGATACGCAGTATTTT
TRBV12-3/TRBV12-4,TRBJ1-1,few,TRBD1,CANDRGGVNTEAFF,TGTGCCAACGACAGGGGAGGCGTGAACACTGAAGCTTTCTTT
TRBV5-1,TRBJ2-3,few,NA,CASSGFGAVKIDTQYF,TGCGCCAGCAGCGGATTTGGGGCAGTTAAAATCGATACGCAGTATTTT
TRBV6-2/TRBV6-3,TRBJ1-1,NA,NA,CASTYATPGVGAEAFF,TGTGCCAGCACCTATGCGACTCCAGGGGTAGGGGCTGAAGCTTTCTTT
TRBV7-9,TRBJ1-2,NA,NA,CASSPPSGPGDYGYTF,TGTGCCAGCAGCCCGCCGTCGGGCCCAGGGGACTATGGCTACACCTTC
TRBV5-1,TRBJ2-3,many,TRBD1,CASDRGGTDTQYF,TGCGCCAGCGACAGGGGGGGCACAGATACGCAGTATTTT
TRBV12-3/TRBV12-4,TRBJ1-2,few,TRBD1,CASSLYWTGRFRDYTF,TGTGCCAGCAGTTTATATTGGACAGGGAGGTTCAGGGACTACACCTTC
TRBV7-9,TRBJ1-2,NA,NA,CASSPLFDGYTF,TGTGCCAGCAGCCCCCTTTTCGATGGCTACACCTTC
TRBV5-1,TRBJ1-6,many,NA,CASSPASGSDYNSPLHF,TGCGCCAGCAGCCCGGCCTCGGGGAGCGACTATAATTCACCCCTCCACTTT
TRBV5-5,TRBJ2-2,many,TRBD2,CASSSLAGNTGELFF,TGTGCCAGCAGCTCCCTAGCGGGGAACACCGGGGAGCTGTTTTTT
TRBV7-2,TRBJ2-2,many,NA,CASSLALDLAGELFF,TGTGCCAGCAGCTTAGCCCTAGATCTCGCCGGGGAGCTGTTTTTT
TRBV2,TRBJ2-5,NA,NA,CASTAPGRETQYF,TGTGCCAGCACTGCCCCAGGGAGGGAGACCCAGTACTTC
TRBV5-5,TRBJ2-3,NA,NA,CASSPEAGHDTQYF,TGTGCCAGCAGCCCGGAGGCGGGGCATGATACGCAGTATTTT
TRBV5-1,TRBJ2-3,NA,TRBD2,CASSLAGLAGTDTQYF,TGCGCCAGCAGCTTGGCCGGACTAGCGGGCACAGATACGCAGTATTTT
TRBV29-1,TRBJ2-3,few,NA,CSAVGGADTQYF,TGCAGCGCCGTCGGAGGGGCAGATACGCAGTATTTT
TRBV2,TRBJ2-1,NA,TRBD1,CASTVHGTGDNEQFF,TGTGCCAGCACTGTACACGGGACAGGGGACAATGAGCAGTTCTTC
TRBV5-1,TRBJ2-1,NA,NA,CASSLEGRNNEQFF,TGCGCCAGCAGCTTGGAGGGCCGCAACAATGAGCAGTTCTTC
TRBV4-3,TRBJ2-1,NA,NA,CASSQDGGPRSYNEQFF,TGCGCCAGCAGCCAAGATGGTGGGCCTAGATCCTACAATGAGCAGTTCTTC
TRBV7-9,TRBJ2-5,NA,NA,CASSPDPRWETQYF,TGTGCCAGCAGCCCAGACCCTCGTTGGGAGACCCAGTACTTC
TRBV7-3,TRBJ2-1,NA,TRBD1,CASSETGGLYNEQFF,TGTGCCAGCAGCGAGACAGGGGGCTTGTACAATGAGCAGTTCTTC
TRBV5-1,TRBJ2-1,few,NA,CASSFQGSYNEQFF,TGCGCCAGCAGCTTTCAAGGCTCCTACAATGAGCAGTTCTTC
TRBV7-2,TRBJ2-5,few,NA,CASRRLGRVETQYF,TGTGCCAGCAGGCGACTGGGCCGGGTGGAGACCCAGTACTTC
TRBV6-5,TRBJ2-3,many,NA,CASSYWRGTDTQYF,TGTGCCAGCAGTTACTGGCGTGGCACAGATACGCAGTATTTT
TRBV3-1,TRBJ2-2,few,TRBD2,CASSLRGGASGELFF,TGTGCCAGCAGCCTCCGCGGGGGGGCCTCCGGGGAGCTGTTTTTT
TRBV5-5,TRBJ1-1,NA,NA,CASHRGGLSTEAFF,TGTGCCAGCCACCGGGGGGGCCTGAGCACTGAAGCTTTCTTT
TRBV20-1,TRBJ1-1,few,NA,CSARGPEAEAFF,TGCAGTGCTAGAGGTCCGGAAGCTGAAGCTTTCTTT
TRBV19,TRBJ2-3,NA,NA,CASTPGGGANTQYF,TGTGCCAGTACCCCCGGTGGGGGGGCGAATACGCAGTATTTT
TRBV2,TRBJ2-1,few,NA,CASSDWSLEQFF,TGTGCCAGCAGCGATTGGAGTCTCGAGCAGTTCTTC
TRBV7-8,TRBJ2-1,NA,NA,CASSTRTLRNEQFF,TGTGCCAGCAGCACCCGGACATTGCGCAATGAGCAGTTCTTC
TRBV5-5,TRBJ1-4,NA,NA,CASSFRSYNEKLFF,TGTGCCAGCAGCTTCAGGAGTTATAATGAAAAACTGTTTTTT
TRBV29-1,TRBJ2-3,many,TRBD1,CSVVPGGASDTQYF,TGCAGCGTTGTCCCAGGGGGCGCGTCAGATACGCAGTATTTT
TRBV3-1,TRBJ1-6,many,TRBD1,CASSRTGGNSPLHF,TGTGCCAGCAGTCGGACAGGGGGGAATTCACCCCTCCACTTT
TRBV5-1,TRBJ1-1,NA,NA,CASSSPAAHTEAFF,TGCGCCAGCAGCTCCCCGGCAGCCCACACTGAAGCTTTCTTT
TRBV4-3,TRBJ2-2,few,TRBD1,CASSQEIVRGLANTGELFF,TGCGCCAGCAGCCAAGAAATCGTCAGGGGGCTAGCCAACACCGGGGAGCTGTTTTTT
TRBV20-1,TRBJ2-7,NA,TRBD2,CSARGLASGGDEQYF,TGCAGTGCTAGGGGACTGGCCTCGGGGGGAGACGAGCAGTACTTC
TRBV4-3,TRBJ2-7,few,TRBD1,CASSPDRTNEQYF,TGCGCCAGCAGCCCGGACAGGACCAACGAGCAGTACTTC
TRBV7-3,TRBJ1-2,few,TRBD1,CASSQDREQGYTF,TGTGCCAGCAGCCAGGACAGGGAACAGGGCTACACCTTC
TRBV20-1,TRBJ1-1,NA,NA,CSAPGTLATPMGEAFF,TGCAGTGCCCCGGGGACCCTGGCGACGCCGATGGGGGAAGCTTTCTTT
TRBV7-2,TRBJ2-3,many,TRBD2,CASSSSSGAEYF,TGTGCCAGCAGCTCAAGTAGCGGGGCGGAGTATTTT
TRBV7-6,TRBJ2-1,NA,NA,CASSPSRGAHNNEQFF,TGTGCCAGCAGCCCTAGTCGGGGGGCCCATAACAATGAGCAGTTCTTC